Listed here are 6 T cell receptor beta chains from one sample, sequenced in a study of tumor and adjacent non-tumor tissue in lung cancer. Three rounds of nested PCR, following a modified ARM-PCR protocol, produced the TCRbeta library. TCRdb re-analysed the multiplex PCR reads in MiXCR, keeping a single row per CDR3 protein. Here the sample spans 200,000 to 250,000 distinct CDR3 sequences, 70% to 75% being singletons. No cell sorting was done before RNA was extracted from the tissue. The sequenced material came from lung tumor tissue. The receptors derive from a man aged 60 to 75 with non-small cell lung cancer.

V is TRBV11-1 and J is TRBJ2-1; TRBD1 is a possible D gene (5 bases). Germline-derived CDR1 and CDR2 are SGHAT and FQDESV (reference sequence). Between the trimmed V and J ends, which lost 5 bases and 13 bases, there was a span of 24 bases. The CDR3 has 15 amino acids. CDR3 amino acids: CASSIGMGQGTIQFF. CDR3 DNA sequence: TGTGCCAGCAGCATAGGAATGGGGCAAGGAACTATTCAGTTCTTC.

This clonotype was recorded many times. The rearrangement links TRBV12-3 or TRBV12-4 to TRBJ2-7, with D perhaps TRBD1 (6 bases). The CDR3 has 14 amino acids. Trimming shortened V by 5 bases and J by 5 bases, and 16 bases separated the two germline ends. The CDR3 loop is CASSPGHQSNEQYF. The CDR3 DNA is TGTGCCAGCAGTCCGGGACACCAGAGCAACGAGCAGTACTTC.

This clonotype was seen a handful of times. J is TRBJ1-6 and V is TRBV20-1, with 7 bases lining up with TRBD1. Trimming cost V 0 bases and J 7 bases; bases outside gene matches: 9. This CDR3 has 16 residues. Germline CDR1 reads DFQATT; CDR2 reads SNEGSKA (reference sequence). The CDR3 sequence: CSARDHRQGGNSPLHF. For the CDR3, the DNA is TGCAGTGCTAGAGACCACCGACAGGGCGGCAATTCACCCCTCCACTTT.

At least ten counts were recorded for this clonotype. V gene TRBV20-1 combines with J gene TRBJ1-5; D is unresolved. Germline V gives CDR1 DFQATT, CDR2 SNEGSKA (reference sequence). The CDR3 covers 14 residues. V dropped 6 bases and J dropped 0 bases, with 12 bases sitting between them. This CDR3 is CSALNPRSNQPQHF. The CDR3 region has the DNA TGCAGTGCATTGAATCCCCGTAGCAATCAGCCCCAGCATTTT.

With regard to this clonotype: A much bigger clone sits one base away, suggesting this may be a read error. V and J are TRBV4-3 and TRBJ2-3, with D uncertain. Per the germline V gene, CDR1 is LGHNA and CDR2 is YSLEER. The germline V and J ends were trimmed by 3 bases and 5 bases, with 12 bases remaining between them. The CDR3 covers 14 residues. CDR3 in DNA: TGCGCCAGCAGCCAGGTAGGGCGACAAGATACGCAGTATTTT. It translates to CASSQVGRQDTQYF.

V is TRBV12-3 or TRBV12-4 and J is TRBJ1-1, with a weak D call TRBD1 (5 bases). The CDR3 is made up of 14 amino acids. V was trimmed by 5 bases and J by 0 bases, leaving 10 bases between them. The CDR3 bases are TGTGCCAGCAGTAAGGGACGGGTGAACACTGAAGCTTTCTTT. It is translated as CASSKGRVNTEAFF.